This T cell receptor beta chain comes out of a study of cytomegalovirus exposure and HLA in healthy donors. With V trimmed by 8 bases and J by 5 bases, 11 bases remained unmatched. The CDR3 length is 15 residues. Per germline, CDR1 SEHNR and CDR2 FQNEAQ (reference sequence). Remarks on this clone: Its antigen is not identified.

A multiplex PCR was run with 60 Vbeta primers and 13 Jbeta primers. Clones were read by immunoSEQ multiplex PCR, and TCRdb kept only the in-frame ones, dropping some. In the table there are around 78,000 clones, less than 75% of which are singletons. General study points: Several of the most significant clusters appeared, in a later analysis, to be linked to common viral pathogens. In vitro data verified a few CMV-associated chains as specific for CMV antigens. An analysis was carried out at a later point. It showed that HLA-associated TCR beta chains were more clonally expanded than equally common non-associated chains.

This chain links TRBV7-9 with TRBJ2-3; 9 bases agree with TRBD2. The clonotype originates from a man aged 25 to 45 in good health and CMV-seropositive. The source material was PBMCs. Written as DNA, the CDR3 is TGTGCCAGCTACTCGACTAGCGGAAATGTAGATACGCAGTATTTT. It is translated as CASYSTSGNVDTQYF.